The 9 T cell receptor beta chains below come from one sample, sequenced in a study of breast tumors, draining lymph nodes, adjacent tissues. TCRdb processed the multiplex PCR reads anew with MiXCR; each CDR3 protein has one entry. In the table there are around 130,000 distinct CDR3 sequences, 15% to 20% of which are singletons. The lymph nodes were axillary draining lymph nodes from breast cancer patients. The sample was axillary lymph node tissue. These receptors were collected from a female donor with breast cancer. Some clones in this sample may be carry-over from other donors' samples.

This clonotype was counted at least ten times. This sequence joins TRBV5-1 and TRBJ2-2, with 8 bases that match TRBD2. This CDR3 spans 16 amino acids. V lost 4 bases and J lost 5; bases outside the gene matches: 10. Germline V gene data show CDR1 as SGHRS and CDR2 as YFSETQ. In DNA form, the CDR3 reads TGCGCCAGCAGCATGGAATATAGCGGGAATACCGGGGAGCTGTTTTTT. This codes for CASSMEYSGNTGELFF.

The sample holds a few counts of this clonotype. One base away lies a much larger clone, so this may be a sequencing read error. V usage is TRBV24-1 and J usage is TRBJ2-7; the D call may be TRBD1 or TRBD2 (6 bases each). The V end was cut by 5 bases, the J end by 5 bases, with 12 bases between. The CDR3 totals 13 residues. The germline CDR1 and CDR2 sequences are KGHDR and SFDVKD. CDR3 in DNA: TGTGCCACCAGTGGCGGGACAATGCACGAGCAGTACTTC. This codes for CATSGGTMHEQYF.

The table lists this clonotype with many counts. The V call is TRBV4-1, the J call TRBJ2-7; 10 positions match TRBD1. J gave up 3 bases and V 3 bases, and 8 bases lay outside the gene matches. The CDR3 covers 16 residues. The V gene's germline CDR1 is MGHRA and CDR2 YSYEKL. For the CDR3, the DNA is TGCGCCAGCAGCCATGTACCGGGACAGGGGAGCTACGAGCAGTACTTC. Its protein product is CASSHVPGQGSYEQYF.

At least ten counts were recorded for this clonotype. The CDR3, as DNA: TGCGCCAGCAGCCAACGCTCTTACTCTGACTATGGCTACACCTTC. Translated, it gives CASSQRSYSDYGYTF. The chain couples TRBV5-1 to TRBJ1-2; no firm D call. The germline gives CDR1 SGHRS, CDR2 YFSETQ. The CDR3 is made up of 15 amino acids. The V end lost 4 bases, the J end lost 3 bases, and 16 bases lay between the germline ends.

This clonotype showed up many times. CDR3 residues: CASLEGQGIGEQYF. The CDR3 nucleotides are TGTGCCAGCCTGGAGGGACAGGGGATTGGGGAGCAGTACTTC. V usage is TRBV2 and J usage is TRBJ2-7; 10 bases agree with TRBD1. The germline CDR1 and CDR2 sequences are SNHLY and FYNNEI. The CDR3 has 14 residues. The J segment lost 7 bases and the V segment lost 8 bases, leaving 11 bases of the junction unmatched. Filled out from reference TRBV2 and TRBJ2-7, the complete variable domain reads EPEVTQTPSHQVTQMGQEVILRCVPISNHLYFYWYRQILGQKVEFLVSFYNNEISEKSEIFDDQFSVERPDGSNFTLKIRSTKLEDSAMYFCASLEGQGIGEQYFGPGTRLTVT.

This clonotype was detected many times. The rearrangement links TRBV6-1 to TRBJ1-6; 7 nucleotides align to TRBD1. The CDR3 runs 15 residues. V was pared by 3 bases and J by 7 bases, with 6 bases of the junction left unmatched. Germline V CDR1 and CDR2: MNHNS, SASEGT. The CDR3 bases are TGTGCCAGCAGTGACTTGACAGGGACCAATTCACCCCTCCACTTT. It yields the protein CASSDLTGTNSPLHF.

At least ten counts were recorded for this clonotype. V usage is TRBV28 and J usage is TRBJ1-6, with 7 bases identical to TRBD1. The V gene's germline CDR1 is MDHEN and CDR2 SYDVKM. V was pared by 9 bases and J by 7 bases, with 3 bases of the junction left unmatched. The CDR3 consists of 12 residues. CDR3 loop: CASSTGNSPLHF. CDR3 DNA sequence: TGTGCCAGTTCGACAGGGAATTCACCCCTCCACTTT.

The chain links TRBV7-2 to TRBJ1-1, with D unclear. Deletions cut 5 bases from V and 2 bases from J, with 9 bases between. Germline V gene sequence: CDR1 SGHTA, CDR2 FQGNSA. The CDR3 is 13 residues long. The CDR3 DNA reads as TGTGCCAGCAGCGCCGGCCACAACACTGAAGCTTTCTTT. Translation: CASSAGHNTEAFF. Drawing the rest from reference TRBV7-2 and TRBJ1-1, the complete variable domain is GAGVSQSPSNKVTEKGKDVELRCDPISGHTALYWYRQSLGQGLEFLIYFQGNSAPDKSGLPSDRFSAERTGGSVSTLTIQRTQQEDSAVYLCASSAGHNTEAFFGQGTRLTVV.

The J gene is TRBJ1-1, the V gene TRBV7-2; D is ambiguous. Trimming left V 6 bases short and J 3 bases short, with 14 bases between. The CDR3 has 14 amino acids. The V gene's germline CDR1 is SGHTA and CDR2 FQGNSA. DNA for the CDR3: TGTGCCAGCAGGGGATATTCCAGAGACACTGAAGCTTTCTTT. It encodes CASRGYSRDTEAFF. Variable domain in full (rest from reference TRBV7-2 and TRBJ1-1): GAGVSQSPSNKVTEKGKDVELRCDPISGHTALYWYRQSLGQGLEFLIYFQGNSAPDKSGLPSDRFSAERTGGSVSTLTIQRTQQEDSAVYLCASRGYSRDTEAFFGQGTRLTVV.